This TCR beta chain was retrieved from a study of blood T cell repertoires in COVID-19 (dated by TCRdb to the early 2020s). A note on the overall study: The collaborator samples originated in the United States, Italy and Spain and spanned the acute and convalescent phases of COVID-19. The repertoires were released in a freely available public database intended as a resource for research on the immune response to SARS-CoV-2. Where HLA class I and class II types were available, the types were taken from metadata supplied by the sample provider, not from assay-based typing. The samples were drawn from two sources: the first 160 participants of the ongoing ImmuneRACE study, and 1,000 to 1,500 subjects contributed by 6 global collaborators. The dataset comprised deeply sampled blood TCRbeta repertoires from subjects exposed to, actively infected with, or recovered from COVID-19. Nearly every sample came with metadata listing a de-identified subject ID, COVID-19 status, age in years and sex. The material from the prospective study consisted of cDNA or gDNA derived from T cells, B-cell-depleted T cells, or PBMCs.

Concerning this clone itself: No cognate antigen has been identified for it. Within one base of it there is no much larger clone, and no base qualities were kept.

In Seattle, one collaborating source enrolled patients while the infection was active and tracked those patients longitudinally over the course of disease. The collaborating institutions used their own protocols to collect whole blood in K2EDTA tubes. For TCRbeta analysis, collaborator samples were shipped as frozen whole blood, as isolated PBMCs, or as DNA extracted from either sample type. TCRbeta CDR3 regions were amplified from genomic DNA by means of the immunoSEQ Assay, a bias-controlled multiplex PCR. The authors' analysis ran thus. Within the assay, amplification of reference gene primers was used to estimate how many nucleated cells each sample contained. Sequence reads were collapsed and filtered to measure the absolute abundance of every unique TCRbeta CDR3 rearrangement. For each sample, productive Simpson clonality was calculated as the square root of Simpson's diversity index across productive rearrangements. Here the immuneACCESS table is served through TCRdb, limited to in-frame sequences with V and J called. Missing clones are a known gap in these copies; in checked studies unresolved V genes cover under half, and the rest lacks a known reason. The DNA gave D and trimming, while V, J and clone size come from that table. In this sample the table shows 250,000 to 400,000 clones, about 91% of which occur a single time. The biggest ten clones account for approximately 1.8% of the sample.

What the work shows at the level of the full study, not this receptor alone: Clinical and demographic metadata were provided uncurated, with the amount varying by source and participant.

This sequence originates from a woman aged 25 to 39 with COVID-19, enrolled during active disease. The sample consisted of peripheral blood.

In nucleotides, the sequence is TGTGCCAGCAGCTCCCTAAGGAGGGTACCATACGAGCAGTACTTC. This yields the protein CASSSLRRVPYEQYF. Recombination joined TRBV11-2 with TRBJ2-7; tentative D gene TRBD2, with 6 bases matching. Via the germline V gene, CDR1 is SGHAT and CDR2 FQNNGV. Relative to germline, V is 4 bases shorter and J is 4 bases shorter, with 17 bases between their ends. The CDR3 has 15 amino acids, counting the end cysteine and phenylalanine. The entry retains the CDR3 DNA only, 45 bases that are in frame from base 1. Joined to the reference TRBV11-2 and TRBJ2-7 proteins, this CDR3 gives the full variable domain: EAGVAQSPRYKIIEKRQSVAFWCNPISGHATLYWYQQILGQGPKLLIQFQNNGVVDDSQLPKDRFSAERLKGVDSTLKIQPAKLEDSAVYLCASSSLRRVPYEQYFGPGTRLTVT.